This TCR beta chain was sequenced in a study of T cell repertoires in cytomegalovirus infection. For the study at large: Through public TCR beta signatures, both CMV infection and matching HLA type were indicated. Study findings and constraints: In two of eight donors, the top clonotype was HLA-C-restricted CMV-specific. Carriers of CMV and the relevant HLA type were discriminated by public TCR beta frequency.

This clonotype was found a few times. Its antigen is currently unknown. One entry per CDR3 protein, called by TCRdb with MiXCR from the reads. The profile covers 250,000 or so distinct CDR3 sequences, with approximately 13% appearing a single time and 1.5% to 2% taken by the ten largest. The CDR3 is 16 residues long. CDR1 and CDR2 (germline): DFQATT, SNEGSKA (reference sequence). V lost 0 bases and J 6 bases, leaving 20 bases between the germline ends. The sequencing input was PBMCs. The chain uses TRBV20-1 and TRBJ1-2; D not resolved. The source is a human donor in good health (CMV status not recorded). Some clones in this sample may be carry-over from other donors' samples. The CDR3 DNA follows: TGCAGTGCTAGAGATCTTTCGATCCCCTCTACGAATGGCTACACCTTC. Protein: CSARDLSIPSTNGYTF.